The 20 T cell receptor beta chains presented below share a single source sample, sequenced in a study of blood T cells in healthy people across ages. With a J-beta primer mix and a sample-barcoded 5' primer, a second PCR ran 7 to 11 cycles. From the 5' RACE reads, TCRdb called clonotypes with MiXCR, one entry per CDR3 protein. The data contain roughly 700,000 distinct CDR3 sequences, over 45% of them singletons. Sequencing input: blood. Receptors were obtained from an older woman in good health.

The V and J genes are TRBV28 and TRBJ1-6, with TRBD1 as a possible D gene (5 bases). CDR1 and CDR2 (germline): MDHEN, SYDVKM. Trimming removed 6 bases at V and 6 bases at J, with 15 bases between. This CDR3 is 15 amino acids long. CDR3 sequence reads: CASRGGGEGNSPLHF. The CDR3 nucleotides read TGTGCCAGCAGGGGGGGAGGGGAGGGTAATTCACCCCTCCACTTT.

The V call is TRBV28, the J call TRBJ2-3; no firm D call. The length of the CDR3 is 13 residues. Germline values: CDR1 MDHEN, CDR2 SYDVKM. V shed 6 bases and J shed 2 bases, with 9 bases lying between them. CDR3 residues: CASSGPPTDTQYF. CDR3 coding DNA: TGTGCCAGCAGCGGACCGCCCACAGATACGCAGTATTTT.

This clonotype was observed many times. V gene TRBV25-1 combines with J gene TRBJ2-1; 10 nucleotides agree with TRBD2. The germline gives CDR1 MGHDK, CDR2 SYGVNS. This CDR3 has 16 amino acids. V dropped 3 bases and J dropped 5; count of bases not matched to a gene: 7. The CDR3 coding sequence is TGTGCCAGCAGTGATTCTAGCGGGAGCCCTAACAATGAGCAGTTCTTC. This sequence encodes CASSDSSGSPNNEQFF.

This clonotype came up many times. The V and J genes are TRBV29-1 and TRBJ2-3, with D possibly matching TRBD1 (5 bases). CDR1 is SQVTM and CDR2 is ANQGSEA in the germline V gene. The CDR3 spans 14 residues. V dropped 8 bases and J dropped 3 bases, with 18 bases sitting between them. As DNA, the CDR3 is TGCAGCTCCCCAGACAGCAAAGATACAGATACGCAGTATTTT. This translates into CSSPDSKDTDTQYF.

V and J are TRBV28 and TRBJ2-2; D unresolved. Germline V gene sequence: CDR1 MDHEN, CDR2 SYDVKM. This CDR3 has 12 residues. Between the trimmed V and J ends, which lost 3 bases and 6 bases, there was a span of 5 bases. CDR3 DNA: TGTGCCAGCAGTTTGTATCCCGGGGAGCTGTTTTTT. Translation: CASSLYPGELFF.

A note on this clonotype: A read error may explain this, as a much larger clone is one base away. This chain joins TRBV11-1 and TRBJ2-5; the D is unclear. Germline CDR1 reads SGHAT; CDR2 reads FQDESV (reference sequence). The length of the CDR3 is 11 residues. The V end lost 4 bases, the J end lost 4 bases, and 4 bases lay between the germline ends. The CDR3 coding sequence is TGTGCCAGCAGCTCCCCAGAGACCCAGTACTTC. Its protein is CASSSPETQYF.

Here the CDR3 reads CASGARGTNEKLFF. The CDR3 DNA follows: TGTGCCAGCGGGGCTAGAGGAACTAATGAAAAACTGTTTTTT. The rearrangement links TRBV9 to TRBJ1-4; possibly TRBD1 for D (5 bases). The CDR3 extends over 14 amino acids. Deletions cut 7 bases from V and 1 base from J, with 11 bases between. CDR1 is SGDLS, CDR2 YYNGEE, per germline.

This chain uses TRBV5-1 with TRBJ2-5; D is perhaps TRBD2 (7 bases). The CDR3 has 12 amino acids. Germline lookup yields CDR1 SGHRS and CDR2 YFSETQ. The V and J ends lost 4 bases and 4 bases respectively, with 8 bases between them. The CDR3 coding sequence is TGCGCCAGCAGCCGGGGGGCAGAGACCCAGTACTTC. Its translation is CASSRGAETQYF.

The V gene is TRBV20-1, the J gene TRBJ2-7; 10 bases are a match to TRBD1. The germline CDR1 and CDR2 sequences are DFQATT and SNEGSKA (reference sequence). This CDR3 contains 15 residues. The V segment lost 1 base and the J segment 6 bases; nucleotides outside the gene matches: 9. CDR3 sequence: CSARGGTGVTREQYF. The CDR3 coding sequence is TGCAGTGCTAGAGGAGGGACAGGGGTTACACGCGAGCAGTACTTC.

The CDR3 protein is CSVGTGGFLGYGYTF. The CDR3 DNA reads as TGCAGCGTTGGGACAGGGGGATTCTTAGGGTATGGCTACACCTTC. The rearrangement joins TRBV29-1 to TRBJ1-2; TRBD1 agrees at 10 bases. The V gene end was trimmed by 4 bases and the J gene end by 5 bases; junction bases not matched to a gene: 10. The CDR3 is made up of 15 amino acids. Looked up from germline, CDR1 is SQVTM and CDR2 is ANQGSEA.

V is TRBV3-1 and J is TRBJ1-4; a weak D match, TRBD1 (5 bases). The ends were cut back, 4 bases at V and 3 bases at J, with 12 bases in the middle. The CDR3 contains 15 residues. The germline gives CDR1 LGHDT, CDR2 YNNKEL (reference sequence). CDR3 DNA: TGTGCCAGCAGCCTATCCGGGGGTTCTAATGAAAAACTGTTTTTT. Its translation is CASSLSGGSNEKLFF.

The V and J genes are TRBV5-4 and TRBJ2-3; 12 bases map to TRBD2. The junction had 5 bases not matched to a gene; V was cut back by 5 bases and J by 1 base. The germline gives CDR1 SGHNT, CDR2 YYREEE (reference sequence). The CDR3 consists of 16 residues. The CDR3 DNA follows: TGTGCCAGCAGAGACGGACTAGCGGGACGCACAGATACGCAGTATTTT. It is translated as CASRDGLAGRTDTQYF.

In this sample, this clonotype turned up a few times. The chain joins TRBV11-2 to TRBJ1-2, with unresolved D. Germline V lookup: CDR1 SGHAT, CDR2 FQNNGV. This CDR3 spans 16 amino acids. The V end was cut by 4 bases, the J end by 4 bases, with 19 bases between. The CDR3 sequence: CASSSPYRSAFYGYTF. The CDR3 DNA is TGTGCCAGCAGCTCACCCTACCGCTCTGCCTTCTATGGCTACACCTTC.

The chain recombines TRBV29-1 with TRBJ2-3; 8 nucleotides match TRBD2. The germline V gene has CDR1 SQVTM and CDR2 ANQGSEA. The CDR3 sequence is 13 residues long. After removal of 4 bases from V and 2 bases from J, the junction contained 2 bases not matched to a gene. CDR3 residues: CSVAGGPTDTQYF. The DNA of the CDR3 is TGCAGCGTTGCGGGAGGGCCCACAGATACGCAGTATTTT.

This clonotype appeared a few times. The CDR3 here is CASSRARALGETQYF. CDR3 DNA sequence: TGTGCCAGCAGCCGAGCTCGGGCCCTAGGAGAGACCCAGTACTTC. The chain combines TRBV7-2 with TRBJ2-5, with no clear D. V gave up 5 bases and J gave up 4 bases, with 17 bases separating them. This CDR3 is built from 15 residues. CDR1 and CDR2 from the germline V gene are SGHTA and FQGNSA.

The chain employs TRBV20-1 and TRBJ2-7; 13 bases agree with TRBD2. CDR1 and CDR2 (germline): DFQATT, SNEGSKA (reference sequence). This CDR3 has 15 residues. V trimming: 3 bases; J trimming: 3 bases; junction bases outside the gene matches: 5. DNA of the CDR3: TGCAGTGCTAGGGGGACTAGCGGGACCTACTACGAGCAGTACTTC. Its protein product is CSARGTSGTYYEQYF.

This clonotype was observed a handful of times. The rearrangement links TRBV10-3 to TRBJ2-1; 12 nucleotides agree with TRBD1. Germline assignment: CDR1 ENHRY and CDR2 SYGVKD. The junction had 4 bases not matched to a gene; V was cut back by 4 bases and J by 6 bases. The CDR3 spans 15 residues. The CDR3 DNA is TGTGCCATCAGTGCGGGACAGGGGGCGGTCAATGAGCAGTTCTTC. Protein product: CAISAGQGAVNEQFF.

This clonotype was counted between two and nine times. As DNA, the CDR3 is TGTGCCAGCGTTTCGTTGGACTCCTACGAGCAGTACTTC. It codes for CASVSLDSYEQYF. The chain has TRBV7-6 and TRBJ2-7, with D unresolved. Germline CDR1 reads SGHVS; CDR2 reads FNYEAQ. The germline V and J ends were trimmed by 8 bases and 0 bases, with 11 bases remaining between them. This CDR3 has 13 residues.

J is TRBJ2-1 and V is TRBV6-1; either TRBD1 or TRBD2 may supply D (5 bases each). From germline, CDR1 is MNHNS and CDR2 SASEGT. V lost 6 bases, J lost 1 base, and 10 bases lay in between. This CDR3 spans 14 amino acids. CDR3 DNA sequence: TGTGCCAGCAGCCAGTGGGGGTCCTACAATGAGCAGTTCTTC. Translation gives CASSQWGSYNEQFF.

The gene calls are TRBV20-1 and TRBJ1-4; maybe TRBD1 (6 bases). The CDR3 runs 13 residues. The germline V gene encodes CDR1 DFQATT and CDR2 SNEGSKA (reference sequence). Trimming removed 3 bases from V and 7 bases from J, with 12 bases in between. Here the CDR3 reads CSASEGGGEKLFF. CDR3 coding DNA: TGCAGTGCTAGTGAGGGGGGGGGTGAAAAACTGTTTTTT.